Shown below are 26 T cell receptor beta chains from a single sample sequenced in a study of T cells after somatic rescue of genetic block. Here immunoSEQ multiplex PCR was the method, and the copy in TCRdb shows in-frame clones only, minus some. The table includes more than 14,000 clones, around 70% detected once. The sample was peripheral blood mononuclear cells (PBMCs). These receptors were obtained from a boy under 18.

The rearrangement joins TRBV4-1 to TRBJ1-3, with TRBD1 as a possible D gene (5 bases). In germline, CDR1 is MGHRA, CDR2 YSYEKL. The CDR3 has 16 amino acids. V lost 0 bases and J lost 5, with 14 bases in between. The CDR3 region has the DNA TGCGCCAGCAGCCAAGATCACCGGGGGATCCGAAACACCATATATTTT. As protein: CASSQDHRGIRNTIYF.

This clone was seen a few times. The chain uses TRBV27 and TRBJ2-7; D is possibly TRBD1 (6 bases). Trimming cost V 5 bases and J 3 bases, with 14 bases left between them. There are 14 residues in the CDR3. The germline V gene encodes CDR1 MNHEY and CDR2 SMNVEV (reference sequence). CDR3 protein: CASSPNRDIYEQYF. The CDR3 DNA reads as TGTGCCAGCAGTCCTAATCGGGACATCTACGAGCAGTACTTC.

CDR3 region: CASMVLWDRGRNEQFF. CDR3 in DNA: TGTGCCAGCATGGTTCTTTGGGACAGGGGGCGTAATGAGCAGTTCTTC. The rearrangement links TRBV27 to TRBJ2-1, with TRBD1 matching 12 bases. Trimming took 7 bases from V and 7 from J; bases not matched to a gene: 11. Looked up from germline, CDR1 is MNHEY and CDR2 is SMNVEV (reference sequence). The CDR3 length is 16 residues.

This clone was counted between two and nine times. V gene TRBV27 combines with J gene TRBJ1-1; D ambiguous. Deletions cut 3 bases from V and 1 base from J, with 6 bases between. The germline CDR1 and CDR2 sequences are MNHEY and SMNVEV (reference sequence). This CDR3 is 13 amino acids long. This CDR3 reads CASSLFGNTEAFF. CDR3 sequence (DNA): TGTGCCAGCAGTTTGTTTGGGAACACTGAAGCTTTCTTT.

The chain links TRBV29-1 to TRBJ2-5; 8 bases agree with TRBD2. The trim removed 5 bases at V and 5 bases at J, leaving 4 bases unmatched. This CDR3 comprises 12 residues. Germline assignment: CDR1 SQVTM and CDR2 ANQGSEA. CDR3 in amino acids: CSVYRGGETQYF. Here the CDR3 DNA reads TGCAGCGTTTATCGGGGGGGGGAGACCCAGTACTTC.

Comments on this clone: The germline gene is not matched at one end of the junction; a read error may be the cause. The J gene is TRBJ1-3, the V gene TRBV7-7; 11 bases line up with TRBD1. CDR3 size: 15 residues. From germline, CDR1 is SSHAT and CDR2 FNYEAQ (reference sequence). CDR3 DNA: TGTGCTAGCAGCCGTGGACAGGGGGCGGGAAACACCATATATTTT. Amino acids: CASSRGQGAGNTIYF.

This sequence joins TRBV11-2 and TRBJ2-5; D remains unclear. Germline assignment: CDR1 SGHAT and CDR2 FQNNGV. With 3 bases removed from V and 13 bases from J, the gap between germline ends came to 15 bases. This CDR3 is 12 amino acids long. CDR3 nucleotides: TGTGCCAGCAGCTTGGCCGGCCTGGCCCCGTACTTC. Translation: CASSLAGLAPYF.

In the case of this clone: One end of the junction is discordant with germline, which a read error may explain. The rearrangement uses TRBV7-8 and TRBJ2-7; D ambiguous. Germline CDR1 SGHVS, CDR2 FQNEAQ. This CDR3 has 13 amino acids. The CDR3 is CASSSLGGYKQYF. CDR3 DNA: TGTGCCAGCAGCTCCCTCGGTGGCTACAAGCAGTACTTC.

The chain links TRBV28 to TRBJ1-5; TRBD1 is a possible D gene (5 bases). V lost 2 bases and J 2 bases, leaving 10 bases between the germline ends. Germline CDR1 MDHEN, CDR2 SYDVKM. The CDR3 consists of 15 residues. This CDR3 is CASSLKGRGNQPQHF. The CDR3 DNA reads as TGTGCCAGCAGTTTAAAGGGGAGAGGCAATCAGCCCCAGCATTTT.

Only a few counts were recorded for this clone. The rearrangement uses TRBV28 and TRBJ2-7; D gene unclear. Trimming cost V 4 bases and J 2 bases, with 9 bases left between them. This CDR3 has 13 amino acids. The germline CDR1 and CDR2 sequences are MDHEN and SYDVKM. CDR3 in amino acids: CASSSGSPYEQYF. The CDR3 nucleotides are TGTGCCAGCAGTTCGGGTTCCCCCTACGAGCAGTACTTC. Looking up the rest from reference TRBV28 and TRBJ2-7 gives the full variable domain: DVKVTQSSRYLVKRTGEKVFLECVQDMDHENMFWYRQDPGLGLRLIYFSYDVKMKEKGDIPEGYSVSREKKERFSLILESASTNQTSMYLCASSSGSPYEQYFGPGTRLTVT.

The rearrangement uses TRBV6-5 and TRBJ2-5; TRBD2 agrees at 8 bases. Looked up from germline, CDR1 is MNHEY and CDR2 is SVGAGI. This CDR3 is built from 15 residues. With V trimmed by 8 bases and J by 7 bases, 15 bases remained unmatched. CDR3 nucleotides: TGTGCCAGCGAACAGTACGGGGGGGCTCCGGGGACCCAGTACTTC. Protein sequence: CASEQYGGAPGTQYF.

This chain joins TRBV18 and TRBJ1-2, with D possibly TRBD1 on 6 matching bases. CDR1 is KGHSH and CDR2 is LQKENI in the germline V gene. V lost 3 bases to trimming and J lost 5 bases, with 19 bases between them. The CDR3 runs to 16 residues. CDR3 nucleotide sequence: TGTGCCAGCTCACCGAGACAGGCCAATGAGGGATATGGCTACACCTTC. It is translated as CASSPRQANEGYGYTF.

The J gene is TRBJ1-6, the V gene TRBV9; the match to TRBD1 covers 7 bases. With V trimmed by 3 bases and J by 9 bases, 6 bases remained unmatched. The CDR3 consists of 14 residues. Germline assignment: CDR1 SGDLS and CDR2 YYNGEE. The CDR3 DNA reads TGTGCCAGCAGCGGACAGGGCCGTATTTCACCCCTCCACTTT. Its translation: CASSGQGRISPLHF.

The chain links TRBV15 to TRBJ1-4; D possibly corresponds to TRBD1 (5 bases). CDR1 and CDR2 from the germline V gene are LNHNV and YYDKDF (reference sequence). The CDR3 consists of 15 residues. V gave up 5 bases and J gave up 1 base, with 11 bases separating them. The CDR3 DNA sequence: TGTGCCACCAGCCCGGGGGGAGTAACTAATGAAAAACTGTTTTTT. This sequence encodes CATSPGGVTNEKLFF.

This chain links TRBV30 with TRBJ1-3; D gene unclear. The germline V gene encodes CDR1 GTSNPN and CDR2 SVGIG (reference sequence). Trimming cost V 4 bases and J 4 bases, with 11 bases left between them. The CDR3 loop spans 13 amino acids. In DNA form, the CDR3 reads TGTGCCTGGAATAAGAACGGCGGAAACACCATATATTTT. It encodes CAWNKNGGNTIYF. Using reference TRBV30 and TRBJ1-3 for the parts outside the CDR3, the full variable domain is SQTIHQWPATLVQPVGSPLSLECTVEGTSNPNLYWYRQAAGRGLQLLFYSVGIGQISSEVPQNLSASRPQDRQFILSSKKLLLSDSGFYLCAWNKNGGNTIYFGEGSWLTVV.

V is TRBV27 and J is TRBJ2-7, with 7 bases matching TRBD2. The CDR3 spans 14 residues. The V segment lost 10 bases and the J segment 1 base; nucleotides outside the gene matches: 10. Germline V gene data show CDR1 as MNHEY and CDR2 as SMNVEV (reference sequence). CDR3 sequence (DNA): TGTGCCACGGCCCTAGCCGGGAGGTCCTACGAGCAGTACTTC. The encoded protein is CATALAGRSYEQYF.

The V gene is TRBV18, the J gene TRBJ2-7; the D gene could be TRBD1 or TRBD2 (5 bases each). From germline, CDR1 is KGHSH and CDR2 LQKENI. The CDR3 runs to 14 residues. Trimming stripped 3 bases from V and 9 bases from J, with 18 bases between. The CDR3 nucleotides read TGTGCCAGCTCACCTCCGGGACGGTCGGATTGGCAGTACTTC. The encoded protein is CASSPPGRSDWQYF.

The chain joins TRBV18 to TRBJ1-1; D unresolved. The V end lost 3 bases, the J end lost 8 bases, and 16 bases lay between the germline ends. The V gene's germline CDR1 is KGHSH and CDR2 LQKENI. This CDR3 is 14 amino acids long. CDR3 protein: CASSPPGRYREAFF. The CDR3 DNA sequence: TGTGCCAGCTCACCTCCCGGACGTTACCGGGAAGCTTTCTTT.

The chain employs TRBV6-1 and TRBJ1-6, with 7 bases matching TRBD1. CDR3 length: 15 amino acids. From germline, CDR1 is MNHNS and CDR2 SASEGT. V lost 5 bases, J lost 7 bases, and 8 bases stayed unmatched. CDR3 loop: CASSFTTGLNSPLHF. In DNA, the CDR3 is TGTGCCAGCAGTTTCACGACAGGGTTAAATTCACCCCTCCACTTT.

This clone is medium-sized within its sample. The chain is built from TRBV11-1 and TRBJ1-1; D is perhaps TRBD1 (5 bases). CDR1 SGHAT and CDR2 FQDESV come from the germline V gene (reference sequence). This CDR3 region has 14 residues. Between the trimmed V and J ends, which lost 0 bases and 4 bases, there was a span of 9 bases. In nucleotides, the CDR3 is TGTGCCAGCAGCTTAGCGGCAGGGTCCACTGAAGCTTTCTTT. Translating gives CASSLAAGSTEAFF.

The chain combines TRBV28 with TRBJ2-5; a possible D gene is TRBD2 (5 bases). The J call is uncertain, as TRBJ2-7 better fits the DNA end. The CDR3 is 13 amino acids. Germline values: CDR1 MDHEN, CDR2 SYDVKM. This CDR3 is CASSLSGGYEQYF. The CDR3 DNA sequence: TGTGCCAGCAGTTTGAGCGGAGGATACGAGCAGTACTTC.

J is TRBJ2-4 and V is TRBV10-3, with D possibly matching TRBD2 (6 bases). V was shortened by 0 bases and J by 4 bases, with 10 bases between the two germline ends. The length of the CDR3 is 15 residues. Germline CDR1 ENHRY, CDR2 SYGVKD. The CDR3 sequence: CAISESAGGKNIQYF. DNA for the CDR3: TGTGCCATCAGTGAGTCGGCAGGAGGGAAAAACATTCAGTACTTC.

The CDR3 protein is CASSYSRDRIYEQYF. The DNA for the CDR3 is TGTGCCAGCAGTTACTCGAGGGACAGGATCTACGAGCAGTACTTC. V gene TRBV6-5 combines with J gene TRBJ2-7; the match to TRBD1 covers 8 bases. There are 15 residues in the CDR3. The V segment lost 0 bases and the J segment 3 bases; nucleotides outside the gene matches: 4. Germline CDR1 reads MNHEY; CDR2 reads SVGAGI.

The rearrangement links TRBV6-6 to TRBJ1-5; 8 bases agree with TRBD1. V shed 4 bases, J shed 6 bases, and the junction held 8 bases outside the gene matches. CDR3 length: 15 amino acids. Germline V gives CDR1 MNHNY, CDR2 SVGAGI (reference sequence). CDR3 in amino acids: CASSFNNRGGQPQHF. The CDR3 bases are TGTGCCAGCAGTTTTAACAACAGGGGGGGTCAGCCCCAGCATTTT.

The chain employs TRBV18 and TRBJ1-2; 10 bases map to TRBD1. Unmatched junction bases numbered 4, after V lost 2 bases and J lost 4 bases. CDR1 and CDR2 (germline): KGHSH, LQKENI. The CDR3 spans 15 residues. DNA for the CDR3: TGTGCCAGCTCACCAATTAGGACAGGGGGCTATGGCTACACCTTC. Its translation: CASSPIRTGGYGYTF.

The genes are TRBV12-5 and TRBJ1-6; 7 bases are a match to TRBD1. This CDR3 is 17 amino acids long. With 7 bases clipped from V and 0 bases from J, the junction kept 9 bases outside the gene matches. Per the germline V gene, CDR1 is LGHNT and CDR2 is FRNRAP. The CDR3 spells CASDLSDRPSYNSPLHF. In nucleotides, the CDR3 is TGTGCTAGTGACTTGTCGGACAGGCCCTCCTATAATTCACCCCTCCACTTT.